The sequence of this TCR beta chain was determined in a study of blood T cell repertoires in COVID-19. In the study overall: Nucleic acid was either cDNA or gDNA, and it came from T cells, B-cell-depleted T cells, or PBMCs.

In the authors' methods: The assay estimated nucleated cells by amplifying reference gene primers. Assay: immunoSEQ multiplex PCR; the TCRdb copy retains only in-frame clones and omits some. V and J calls and clone size are given by that table; D and trimming were obtained from the DNA. The sample records 140,000 or so clones, around four fifths being singletons. The V segment lost 4 bases and the J segment 6 bases; nucleotides outside the gene matches: 20. The CDR3 sequence is 19 residues long. Germline CDR1 reads LGHNA; CDR2 reads YNFKEQ. The receptor was derived from a woman older than 75 with acute or convalescent COVID-19. The specimen sequenced was peripheral blood. This rearrangement joins TRBV4-2 to TRBJ2-7; 11 nucleotides match TRBD2. The CDR3 here is CASSPTKTVGLAGGGEQYF. For the CDR3, the DNA is TGTGCCAGCAGCCCCACCAAGACAGTCGGGTTAGCGGGAGGGGGCGAGCAGTACTTC.